This TCR beta chain was sequenced in a study of T cell responses to AZD1222 COVID-19 vaccine. The germline gives CDR1 SGHTA, CDR2 FQGNSA. The CDR3 sequence is 14 residues long. After removal of 1 base from V and 5 bases from J, the junction contained 3 bases not matched to a gene. The method was immunoSEQ multiplex PCR; TCRdb's version includes in-frame clones alone and lacks a portion of them. Of some 150,000 clones listed, roughly 90% were seen once; the top ten hold about 4.3%. Source: peripheral blood, taken 28 days after the second AZD1222 dose. The sequence derives from an adult who received the AZD1222 COVID-19 vaccine. The rearrangement joins TRBV7-2 to TRBJ1-2; 8 bases are a match to TRBD1. The CDR3 DNA follows: TGTGCCAGCAGCTTAGTACAGGGGGGGTATGGCTACACCTTC. Translated: CASSLVQGGYGYTF.